The 15 T cell receptor beta chains below all came from one sample that was sequenced in a study of CD8 T cells in Susac syndrome. RNA amounts of about 0.5 to 1 ug underwent reverse transcription with random hexamers. TCRdb re-derived calls from the immunoSEQ multiplex PCR reads in MiXCR, one entry per CDR3 protein. The table includes approximately 150,000 distinct CDR3 sequences, approximately 94% detected once. Material for sequencing was CD4+ T cells from PBMCs. Receptors originate from a human donor with multiple sclerosis.

This chain joins TRBV7-2 and TRBJ1-2; D call uncertain. The germline V gene has CDR1 SGHTA and CDR2 FQGNSA. The CDR3 sequence is 14 residues long. V dropped 5 bases and J dropped 4 bases, with 14 bases sitting between them. The CDR3 loop is CASSLLTESYGYTF. CDR3 DNA: TGTGCCAGCAGCCTTTTAACAGAATCCTATGGCTACACCTTC.

This clonotype has a handful of counts. The chain recombines TRBV29-1 with TRBJ2-7; D remains ambiguous. CDR1 and CDR2 (germline): SQVTM, ANQGSEA. The CDR3 covers 13 residues. V was pared by 5 bases and J by 0 bases, with 11 bases between. In nucleotides, the CDR3 is TGCAGCGTTCGCAGCTTTAGCTCCTACGAGCAGTACTTC. It yields the protein CSVRSFSSYEQYF.

This chain joins TRBV27 and TRBJ2-7; D is possibly TRBD1 or TRBD2 (5 bases each). V lost 6 bases and J lost 2, with 17 bases in between. This CDR3 comprises 15 residues. The germline CDR1 and CDR2 sequences are MNHEY and SMNVEV (reference sequence). The CDR3 here is CASRLGRVGAYEQYF. The CDR3 coding sequence is TGTGCCAGCAGACTAGGCAGGGTTGGGGCCTACGAGCAGTACTTC.

J is TRBJ1-4 and V is TRBV5-4, with D hard to call. From germline, CDR1 is SGHNT and CDR2 YYREEE (reference sequence). The germline V and J ends were trimmed by 4 bases and 0 bases, with 7 bases remaining between them. This CDR3 has 14 residues. CDR3 sequence (DNA): TGTGCCAGCAGCCCATTTGCAACTAATGAAAAACTGTTTTTT. This sequence encodes CASSPFATNEKLFF.

The rearrangement links TRBV5-1 to TRBJ2-5; perhaps TRBD2 as D (6 bases). CDR1 is SGHRS and CDR2 is YFSETQ in the germline V gene. V was shortened by 7 bases and J by 5 bases, with 18 bases between the two germline ends. The CDR3 sequence is 14 residues long. CDR3 in amino acids: CASSPGAARETQYF. The CDR3 nucleotides read TGCGCCAGCTCCCCGGGAGCTGCCCGGGAGACCCAGTACTTC.

The J gene is TRBJ1-1, the V gene TRBV5-1, with D possibly being TRBD1 (5 bases). With 4 bases removed from V and 5 bases from J, the gap between germline ends came to 15 bases. The CDR3 totals 14 residues. CDR1 and CDR2 (germline): SGHRS, YFSETQ. The CDR3: CASSGGNARTEAFF. The CDR3 coding sequence is TGCGCCAGCAGCGGGGGGAATGCGAGGACTGAAGCTTTCTTT.

The rearrangement links TRBV9 to TRBJ2-7; no firm D call. The CDR3 sequence is 15 residues long. The V end lost 4 bases, the J end lost 6 bases, and 20 bases lay between the germline ends. CDR1 is SGDLS, CDR2 YYNGEE, per germline. The CDR3 protein is CASSPDDYPTREQYF. CDR3 DNA: TGTGCCAGCAGCCCGGATGATTATCCAACCCGCGAGCAGTACTTC.

The chain carries TRBV6-2 or TRBV6-3 and TRBJ1-3, with no clear D. The CDR3 is made up of 14 amino acids. The V and J ends lost 7 bases and 0 bases respectively, with 10 bases between them. Germline CDR1 reads MNHEY; CDR2 reads SVGEGT. CDR3 coding DNA: TGTGCCAGCAAAGGCGACTTCTCTGGAAACACCATATATTTT. Translated, it gives CASKGDFSGNTIYF.

The J gene is TRBJ2-5, the V gene TRBV5-4; 11 bases match TRBD2. CDR3 length equals 15 residues. Germline values: CDR1 SGHNT, CDR2 YYREEE (reference sequence). Trimming cost V 4 bases and J 5 bases; bases outside gene matches: 7. The CDR3 DNA reads as TGTGCCAGCAGCACTACTAGCGGGAGAAGGGAGACCCAGTACTTC. It is translated as CASSTTSGRRETQYF.

The gene calls are TRBV19 and TRBJ1-2; 8 bases match TRBD1. The V gene's germline CDR1 is LNHDA and CDR2 SQIVND (reference sequence). The CDR3 extends over 16 amino acids. V lost 7 bases, J lost 7 bases, and 17 bases stayed unmatched. CDR3 region: CASIRGVGQAWRGYTF. CDR3 DNA sequence: TGTGCCAGTATCCGGGGCGTGGGACAGGCATGGCGTGGCTACACCTTC.

The chain carries TRBV7-9 and TRBJ1-1; perhaps TRBD1 as D (5 bases). Trimming removed 2 bases at V and 1 base at J, with 8 bases between. Germline V gene sequence: CDR1 SEHNR, CDR2 FQNEAQ (reference sequence). This CDR3 region has 14 residues. CDR3 DNA: TGTGCCAGCAGCTTAACGGGGCAGAACACTGAAGCTTTCTTT. It specifies CASSLTGQNTEAFF.

The chain is built from TRBV11-2 and TRBJ2-3; TRBD1 agrees at 8 bases. Trimming took 1 base from V and 2 from J; bases not matched to a gene: 2. Germline-derived CDR1 and CDR2 are SGHAT and FQNNGV. This CDR3 contains 15 residues. The CDR3 nucleotides are TGTGCCAGCAGCTTAGGGACAGGGCACACAGATACGCAGTATTTT. Protein sequence: CASSLGTGHTDTQYF. The entire variable domain, with the rest obtained from reference TRBV11-2 and TRBJ2-3, is as follows: EAGVAQSPRYKIIEKRQSVAFWCNPISGHATLYWYQQILGQGPKLLIQFQNNGVVDDSQLPKDRFSAERLKGVDSTLKIQPAKLEDSAVYLCASSLGTGHTDTQYFGPGTRLTVL.

This clonotype was seen just once. The rearrangement joins TRBV28 to TRBJ1-1, with D possibly TRBD1 on 5 matching bases. This CDR3 is built from 14 residues. The V gene lost 7 bases and the J gene lost 0 bases, with 12 bases spanning the gap. Germline CDR1 reads MDHEN; CDR2 reads SYDVKM. CDR3 sequence reads: CASKIRTMNTEAFF. Written as DNA, the CDR3 is TGTGCCAGCAAGATCAGGACAATGAACACTGAAGCTTTCTTT.

This rearrangement joins TRBV7-9 to TRBJ1-2; possible D gene TRBD1, 6 bases. V was pared by 4 bases and J by 5 bases, with 14 bases between. This CDR3 has 14 residues. Looked up from germline, CDR1 is SEHNR and CDR2 is FQNEAQ (reference sequence). The CDR3 reads CASSSLQGVYGYTF. The DNA of the CDR3 is TGTGCCAGCAGCTCGCTACAGGGTGTATATGGCTACACCTTC.

V is TRBV5-6 and J is TRBJ1-2; D is undetermined. With 2 bases removed from V and 0 bases from J, the gap between germline ends came to 8 bases. The CDR3 length is 14 residues. Germline V CDR1 and CDR2: SGHDT, YYEEEE. CDR3 region: CASSFAGANYGYTF. CDR3 DNA sequence: TGTGCCAGCAGCTTTGCAGGCGCTAACTATGGCTACACCTTC. Based on the CDR3 plus reference TRBV5-6 and TRBJ1-2, the full variable domain is DAGVTQSPTHLIKTRGQQVTLRCSPKSGHDTVSWYQQALGQGPQFIFQYYEEEERQRGNFPDRFSGHQFPNYSSELNVNALLLGDSALYLCASSFAGANYGYTFGSGTRLTVV.